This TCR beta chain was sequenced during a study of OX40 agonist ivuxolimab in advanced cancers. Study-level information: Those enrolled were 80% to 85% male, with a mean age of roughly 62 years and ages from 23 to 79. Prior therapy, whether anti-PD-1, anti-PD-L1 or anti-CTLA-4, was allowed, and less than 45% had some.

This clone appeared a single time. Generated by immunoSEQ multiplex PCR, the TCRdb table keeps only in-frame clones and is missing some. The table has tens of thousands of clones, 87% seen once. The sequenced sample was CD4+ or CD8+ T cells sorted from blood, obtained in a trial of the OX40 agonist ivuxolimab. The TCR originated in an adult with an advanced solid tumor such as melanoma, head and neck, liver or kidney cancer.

CDR3 protein: CASSPEEPSSVRAQETQYF. The CDR3 coding sequence is TGTGCCAGTAGTCCCGAGGAGCCTTCTAGCGTTAGGGCCCAAGAGACCCAGTACTTC. J is TRBJ2-5 and V is TRBV19; possibly TRBD2 for D (6 bases). The CDR3 has 19 residues. Trimming took off 5 bases at V and 1 base at J, with 26 bases between the two ends. The germline CDR1 and CDR2 sequences are LNHDA and SQIVND (reference sequence). Variable domain in full (rest from reference TRBV19 and TRBJ2-5): DGGITQSPKYLFRKEGQNVTLSCEQNLNHDAMYWYRQDPGQGLRLIYYSQIVNDFQKGDIAEGYSVSREKKESFPLTVTSAQKNPTAFYLCASSPEEPSSVRAQETQYFGPGTRLLVL.